These 8 T cell receptor beta chains came from one sample sequenced in a study of blood T cell repertoires in COVID-19. TCRdb keeps only in-frame clones here, not all; method: immunoSEQ multiplex PCR. The data hold about 93,000 clones, with roughly 90% observed a single time. The sequenced sample was peripheral blood. These receptors were taken from a human donor with active COVID-19. The donor label of this sample is uncertain.

V is TRBV6-5 and J is TRBJ1-1; 8 bases fit TRBD1. In germline, CDR1 is MNHEY, CDR2 SVGAGI. This CDR3 has 15 residues. V lost 0 bases to trimming and J lost 1 base; unmatched junction nucleotides: 1. The CDR3 bases are TGTGCCAGCAGTTACTCAGGGACAGGGAACACTGAAGCTTTCTTT. It translates to CASSYSGTGNTEAFF.

This sequence joins TRBV6-2 or TRBV6-3 and TRBJ2-3; 10 bases map to TRBD2. Germline-derived CDR1 and CDR2 are MNHEY and SVGEGT. The junction had 4 bases not matched to a gene; V was cut back by 2 bases and J by 5 bases. CDR3 length: 15 amino acids. The CDR3 protein is CASSYGLAGEDTQYF. The CDR3 bases are TGTGCCAGCAGTTACGGGCTAGCGGGGGAAGATACGCAGTATTTT.

This clone was recorded once. The chain is built from TRBV5-4 and TRBJ2-7, with 8 bases aligning to TRBD2. This CDR3 is 18 amino acids long. The J segment lost 5 bases and the V segment lost 4 bases, leaving 20 bases of the junction unmatched. Germline V gives CDR1 SGHNT, CDR2 YYREEE (reference sequence). The CDR3 DNA reads as TGTGCCAGCAGCAAAAGCCTCAGGACTAGCTTAAGTGGGGACGAGCAGTACTTC. This translates into CASSKSLRTSLSGDEQYF.

This chain links TRBV12-3 or TRBV12-4 with TRBJ1-5; D is unclear. CDR3 length: 11 amino acids. Trimming cost V 3 bases and J 9 bases, with 6 bases left between them. CDR3 nucleotides: TGTGCCAGCAGTTTTCGAGGGCCCCAGCATTTT. It encodes CASSFRGPQHF.

V is TRBV12-3 or TRBV12-4 and J is TRBJ2-4; a possible D gene is TRBD1 (5 bases). Deletions cut 3 bases from V and 8 bases from J, with 11 bases between. The CDR3 runs 13 residues. CDR3: CASSLRQNDIQYF. The CDR3 bases are TGTGCCAGCAGTTTGAGACAGAACGACATTCAGTACTTC.

This chain joins TRBV6-5 and TRBJ1-5, with 8 positions matching TRBD1. Unmatched junction bases numbered 6, after V lost 6 bases and J lost 11 bases. This CDR3 spans 12 amino acids. The germline gives CDR1 MNHEY, CDR2 SVGAGI. Here the CDR3 reads CASSHRGESQHF. For the CDR3, the DNA is TGTGCCAGCAGCCACAGGGGGGAGTCCCAGCATTTT.

The CDR3 DNA sequence: TGTGCCAGCAGTTTTATCCGGGGCGGGGGAATTGGCGGCTACACCTTC. Amino acid sequence: CASSFIRGGGIGGYTF. The V call is TRBV27, the J call TRBJ1-2; possibly TRBD1 for D (5 bases). The germline V gene encodes CDR1 MNHEY and CDR2 SMNVEV (reference sequence). The CDR3 covers 16 residues. Deletions cut 3 bases from V and 8 bases from J, with 22 bases between.

This CDR3 is CASSLLAGGLTYNEQFF. DNA of the CDR3: TGTGCCAGTAGTCTTCTAGCGGGGGGCCTAACCTACAATGAGCAGTTCTTC. The chain links TRBV19 to TRBJ2-1, with TRBD2 identical over 11 bases. V dropped 5 bases and J dropped 2; count of bases not matched to a gene: 8. The V gene's germline CDR1 is LNHDA and CDR2 SQIVND (reference sequence). The CDR3 runs to 17 residues.